The source of this T cell receptor (beta chain) is a study of identical twins. Findings and caveats of the study: In beta out-of-frame sequences, the excess sharing between twins was weaker.

With template switching, a universal primer site was added, and the cDNA carried unique molecular identifiers. TCRdb re-derived calls from the 5' RACE reads in MiXCR, one entry per CDR3 protein. This table has fewer than 650,000 distinct CDR3 sequences, roughly 7.2% appearing once. This clonotype was detected only a few times. Its antigen is still unknown. This CDR3 region has 14 residues. V lost 1 base to trimming and J lost 8 bases, with 11 bases between them. Germline-derived CDR1 and CDR2 are PRHDT and FYEKMQ (reference sequence). These data also formed part of another study, on yellow fever vaccine responses in identical twins. Per that study: A vaccine T cell response that seemed partly convergent and partly personalized was reported in twins.

The sequenced material came from PBMCs. The TCR was taken from a woman aged 18-30 years in good health. This rearrangement joins TRBV13 to TRBJ1-4; D is uncertain. The CDR3 sequence: CASSLAQWGEKLFF. In DNA, the CDR3 is TGTGCCAGCAGCTTAGCCCAGTGGGGAGAAAAACTGTTTTTT.